These T cell receptor beta chains were read from a single sample in a study of T cell repertoires in cytomegalovirus infection. The antigens these receptors bind are not known. In TCRdb, the reads were re-called with MiXCR into one record per CDR3 protein. The sample includes some 800,000 distinct CDR3 sequences, about 30% seen only once; the top ten take around 12%. Sample: cultured CD8+ T cells from PBMCs, taken from culture after CMV antigen stimulation. All receptors derive from a human donor in good health (CMV status not recorded). Some clones in this sample may be carry-over from other donors' samples. Each CDR3 is given with its conserved first and last residue. A D gene is named only where the DNA matches it firmly. Where a row states a size, it is once, few, many or the class of an expanded clone; other rows omit it.

J gene,V gene,D gene,clone size,CDR3 protein,CDR3 DNA
TRBJ2-1,TRBV7-6,.,many,CASSPGPPVGQFF,TGTGCCAGCAGCCCTGGACCGCCCGTGGGGCAGTTCTTC
TRBJ2-1,TRBV13,TRBD2,.,CASSHSGEGDNEQFF,TGTGCCAGCAGCCATAGCGGGGAGGGAGACAATGAGCAGTTCTTC
TRBJ2-7,TRBV10-3,.,few,CAIQGAQEQYF,TGTGCCATCCAAGGGGCGCAGGAGCAGTACTTC
TRBJ2-5,TRBV7-8,TRBD1,.,CASSFRQGAGETQYF,TGTGCCAGCAGCTTTAGACAGGGGGCGGGGGAGACCCAGTACTTC
TRBJ2-3,TRBV2,TRBD2,.,CASSEEQGWQRGVPKDTQYF,TGTGCCAGCAGTGAAGAGCAGGGATGGCAGCGGGGGGTGCCTAAAGATACGCAGTATTTT
TRBJ1-4,TRBV6-2/TRBV6-3,.,few,CASSDEGTAENPATNEKLFF,TGTGCCAGTAGCGATGAAGGAACAGCGGAAAACCCTGCAACTAATGAAAAACTGTTTTTT
TRBJ1-5,TRBV20-1,.,many,CSARSRGNNQPQHF,TGCAGTGCTAGGTCCCGGGGAAACAATCAGCCCCAGCATTTT
TRBJ2-2,TRBV4-1,.,.,CASSQEGSNTGELFF,TGCGCCAGCAGCCAAGAAGGGTCTAACACCGGGGAGCTGTTTTTT
TRBJ1-1,TRBV9,.,.,CASSVGRNSRDTEAFF,TGTGCCAGCAGCGTAGGGAGGAACAGTCGGGACACTGAAGCTTTCTTT
TRBJ2-7,TRBV14,TRBD1,.,CASSPHTGTVNSYEQYF,TGTGCCAGCAGCCCTCATACCGGGACAGTCAATTCCTACGAGCAGTACTTC
TRBJ1-1,TRBV12-3/TRBV12-4,.,few,CASSLGRLAEAFF,TGTGCCAGCAGTTTAGGTCGGCTGGCTGAAGCTTTCTTT
TRBJ1-2,TRBV7-2,TRBD1,many,CASSPRVGQGAHTNGYTF,TGTGCCAGCAGCCCCCGGGTGGGACAGGGGGCGCACACGAATGGCTACACCTTC
TRBJ1-5,TRBV6-8,TRBD1,.,CASSPASGGFQPQHF,TGTGCCAGCAGCCCGGCCTCAGGGGGTTTCCAGCCCCAGCATTTT
TRBJ2-3,TRBV5-4,.,.,CASSWVSTDTQYF,TGTGCCAGCAGCTGGGTTTCCACAGATACGCAGTATTTT
TRBJ2-3,TRBV14,TRBD2,.,CASSPGLALSTDTQYF,TGTGCCAGCAGCCCGGGACTAGCGCTTAGCACAGATACGCAGTATTTT
TRBJ1-1,TRBV4-1,TRBD1,few,CASSQQQGANTEAFF,TGCGCCAGCAGCCAGCAACAGGGGGCTAACACTGAAGCTTTCTTT
TRBJ1-5,TRBV4-3,.,few,CASSQGPQYQQPQHF,TGCGCCAGCAGCCAAGGGCCCCAGTATCAGCAGCCCCAGCATTTT
TRBJ2-5,TRBV29-1,.,.,CSVIKETQYF,TGCAGCGTGATCAAAGAGACCCAGTACTTC
TRBJ2-2,TRBV2,.,few,CASSDGAGSTGELFF,TGTGCCAGCAGTGATGGAGCAGGGTCCACCGGGGAGCTGTTTTTT
TRBJ2-1,TRBV7-2,TRBD2,few,CASSLPFSGGAGNEQFF,TGTGCCAGCAGCTTACCGTTTAGCGGGGGGGCCGGCAATGAGCAGTTCTTC
TRBJ1-1,TRBV6-2/TRBV6-3,TRBD1,.,CASSWDRGPILNTEAFF,TGTGCCAGCAGTTGGGACAGGGGGCCGATATTGAACACTGAAGCTTTCTTT
TRBJ2-7,TRBV9,.,.,CASSVGAGAYEQYF,TGTGCCAGCAGCGTAGGGGCAGGGGCCTACGAGCAGTACTTC
TRBJ2-3,TRBV7-9,TRBD2,few,CASSFQISGGTTDTQYF,TGTGCCAGCAGCTTCCAAATAAGCGGGGGGACCACAGATACGCAGTATTTT
TRBJ2-5,TRBV6-2/TRBV6-3,.,.,CASSYLGGKETQYF,TGTGCCAGCAGTTACCTGGGGGGAAAAGAGACCCAGTACTTC
TRBJ1-5,TRBV28,.,.,CASSFIGLNQPQHF,TGTGCCAGCAGTTTCATAGGGCTCAATCAGCCCCAGCATTTT
TRBJ2-2,TRBV4-1,.,.,CASSQGGNTEDVGTGELFF,TGCGCCAGCAGCCAAGGGGGGAACACGGAGGACGTGGGGACCGGGGAGCTGTTTTTT
TRBJ2-7,TRBV27,TRBD1,few,CASSRGGQYYEQYF,TGTGCCAGCAGTAGAGGGGGACAGTACTACGAGCAGTACTTC
TRBJ1-2,TRBV15,TRBD1,few,CATSSYRQGGRGYTF,TGTGCCACCAGCAGTTACCGACAGGGGGGACGTGGCTACACCTTC
TRBJ2-2,TRBV5-8,TRBD1,.,CASSLGLGTGCTGELFF,TGTGCCAGCAGCTTGGGCCTCGGGACAGGCTGTACCGGGGAGCTGTTTTTT
TRBJ2-2,TRBV7-4,.,.,CASSLVLAGLNTGELFF,TGTGCCAGCAGCTTAGTTCTGGCAGGCTTGAACACCGGGGAGCTGTTTTTT
TRBJ1-2,TRBV6-5,.,few,CASSYSYIGSNYGYTF,TGTGCCAGCAGTTACTCTTACATAGGGAGCAACTATGGCTACACCTTC
TRBJ2-3,TRBV7-8,.,many,CASSLVLGGPTDTQYF,TGTGCCAGCAGCTTAGTGCTGGGGGGCCCTACAGATACGCAGTATTTT
TRBJ1-2,TRBV3-1,TRBD1,few,CASTSLGQDSYGYTF,TGTGCCAGCACCTCCTTGGGACAGGATAGCTATGGCTACACCTTC
TRBJ1-1,TRBV20-1,.,few,CSASKTAAMNTEAFF,TGCAGTGCTAGTAAGACGGCGGCCATGAACACTGAAGCTTTCTTT
TRBJ1-3,TRBV4-3,.,.,CASSQDTISGNTIYF,TGCGCCAGCAGCCAAGACACCATCTCTGGAAACACCATATATTTT
TRBJ2-1,TRBV19,.,.,CASIGGSNEQFF,TGTGCCAGTATTGGGGGCTCCAATGAGCAGTTCTTC
TRBJ1-2,TRBV15,TRBD1,once,CATSRDLAPAGGYGYTF,TGTGCCACCAGCAGAGATTTAGCTCCGGCAGGGGGCTATGGCTACACCTTC
TRBJ2-1,TRBV7-9,.,.,CASSPEYQVRKFF,TGTGCCAGCAGCCCCGAGTATCAAGTCCGGAAGTTCTTC
TRBJ2-1,TRBV4-1,TRBD2,.,CASSQDFYGGGADEQFF,TGCGCCAGCAGCCAAGATTTTTACGGCGGGGGGGCCGATGAGCAGTTCTTC
TRBJ1-5,TRBV10-3,TRBD1,.,CASASGGLYQPQHF,TGTGCCAGCGCCTCAGGGGGCTTATATCAGCCCCAGCATTTT
TRBJ2-3,TRBV27,TRBD2,.,CASSPPAGPSTDTQYF,TGTGCCAGCAGTCCGCCAGCGGGACCTAGCACAGATACGCAGTATTTT
TRBJ1-5,TRBV28,.,few,CASSTVQGTYSNQPQHF,TGTGCCAGCAGCACCGTACAGGGAACATATAGCAATCAGCCCCAGCATTTT
TRBJ2-1,TRBV5-6,.,.,CASRDRRSYNEQFF,TGTGCCAGCAGGGACAGACGCTCCTACAATGAGCAGTTCTTC
TRBJ1-1,TRBV7-9,.,.,CASGGTDNTEAFF,TGTGCCAGCGGGGGAACAGATAACACTGAAGCTTTCTTT
TRBJ2-1,TRBV4-1,.,.,CASSHPVSSSYNEQFF,TGCGCCAGCAGCCACCCGGTCTCAAGCTCCTACAATGAGCAGTTCTTC
TRBJ1-1,TRBV4-1,.,few,CASSQMEGSTNTEAFF,TGTGCCAGCAGCCAGATGGAGGGGAGCACGAACACTGAAGCTTTCTTT
TRBJ2-1,TRBV11-2,.,.,CASSLQAPESGNEQFF,TGTGCCAGCAGCTTACAGGCTCCCGAAAGTGGCAATGAGCAGTTCTTC
TRBJ1-3,TRBV10-3,TRBD1,.,CTILSRGQSGNTIYF,TGTACCATCCTATCGAGGGGGCAATCTGGAAACACCATATATTTT